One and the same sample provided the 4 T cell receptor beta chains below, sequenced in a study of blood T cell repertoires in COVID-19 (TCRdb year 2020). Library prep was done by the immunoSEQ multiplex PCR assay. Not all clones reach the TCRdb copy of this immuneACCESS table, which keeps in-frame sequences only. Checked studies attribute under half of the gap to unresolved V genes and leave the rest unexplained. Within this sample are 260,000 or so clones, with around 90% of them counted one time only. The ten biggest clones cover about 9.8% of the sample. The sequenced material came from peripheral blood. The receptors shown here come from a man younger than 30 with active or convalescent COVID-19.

The CDR3: CASLGGFGNQPQHF. The CDR3 bases are TGCGCCAGCCTAGGGGGCTTCGGCAATCAGCCCCAGCATTTT. The V gene is TRBV10-1, the J gene TRBJ1-5; 7 nucleotides align to TRBD1. V lost 8 bases, J lost 2 bases, and 6 bases stayed unmatched. The CDR3 has 14 amino acids. In germline, CDR1 is WNHNN, CDR2 SYGVQD (reference sequence).

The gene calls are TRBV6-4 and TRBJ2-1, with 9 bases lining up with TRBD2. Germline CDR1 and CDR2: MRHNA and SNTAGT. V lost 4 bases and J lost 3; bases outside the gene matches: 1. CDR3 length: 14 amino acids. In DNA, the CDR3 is TGTGCCAGCAGTGGCGGGGGGGGCTACAATGAGCAGTTCTTC. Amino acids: CASSGGGGYNEQFF.

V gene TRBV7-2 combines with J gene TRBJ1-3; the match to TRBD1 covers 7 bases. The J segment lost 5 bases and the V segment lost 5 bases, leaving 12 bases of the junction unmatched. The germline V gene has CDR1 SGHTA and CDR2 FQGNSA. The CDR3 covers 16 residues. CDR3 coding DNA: TGTGCCAGCAGCCACCGGGAGGGGGCCGATAGAAACACCATATATTTT. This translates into CASSHREGADRNTIYF.

The CDR3 region has the DNA TGTGCCAGCAGCCCCCCGGCGAGCGGGGGGGGTAGCTCCTACAATGAGCAGTTCTTC. Translating it yields CASSPPASGGGSSYNEQFF. This rearrangement joins TRBV7-9 to TRBJ2-1, with 10 positions matching TRBD2. Germline V gene data show CDR1 as SEHNR and CDR2 as FQNEAQ (reference sequence). V dropped 5 bases and J dropped 0; count of bases not matched to a gene: 13. This CDR3 region has 19 residues.